A single T cell receptor (beta chain) is shown here with its context. The RNA input was about 0.5 to 1 ug, and it was reverse transcribed with random hexamers. An immunoSEQ multiplex PCR generated amplified TCR beta CDR3 products spanning 54 Vbeta and 13 Jbeta. TCRdb independently ran MiXCR on the immunoSEQ multiplex PCR reads; one entry per CDR3 protein. The data hold about 140,000 distinct CDR3 sequences, with over 85% observed a single time. The control group consisted of healthy donors matched for age and sex. Negative isolation yielded the CD8+ and CD4+ T cells, while FACS enriched the TEMRA cells. CDR1 is SEHNR and CDR2 is FQNEAQ in the germline V gene (reference sequence). The CDR3 sequence is 14 residues long. The V gene end was trimmed by 6 bases and the J gene end by 2 bases; junction bases not matched to a gene: 4. This specimen comes from a study of CD8 T cells in Susac syndrome.

This TCR was recovered from a human donor in good health. Sequencing was performed on CD8+ T cells from PBMCs. V gene TRBV7-9 combines with J gene TRBJ2-7, with 10 bases identical to TRBD2. Here the CDR3 DNA reads TGTGCCAGCAGTTTACTAGCGGGAACCTACGAGCAGTACTTC. Its protein product is CASSLLAGTYEQYF.